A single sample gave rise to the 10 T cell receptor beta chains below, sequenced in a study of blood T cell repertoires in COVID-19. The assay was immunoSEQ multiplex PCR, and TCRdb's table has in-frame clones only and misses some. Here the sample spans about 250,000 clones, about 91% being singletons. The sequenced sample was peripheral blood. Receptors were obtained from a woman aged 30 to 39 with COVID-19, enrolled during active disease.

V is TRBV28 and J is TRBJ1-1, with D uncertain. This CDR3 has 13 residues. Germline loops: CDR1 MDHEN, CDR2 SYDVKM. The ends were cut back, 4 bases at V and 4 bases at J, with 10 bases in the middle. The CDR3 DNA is TGTGCCAGCAGTTCCCCTTCGGGCACTGAAGCTTTCTTT. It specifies CASSSPSGTEAFF.

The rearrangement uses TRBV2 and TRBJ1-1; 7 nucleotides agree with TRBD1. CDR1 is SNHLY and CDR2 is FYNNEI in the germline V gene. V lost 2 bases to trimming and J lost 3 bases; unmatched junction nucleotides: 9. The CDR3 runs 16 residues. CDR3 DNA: TGTGCCAGCAGTGAACTTACTTTTGACAGGGACACTGAAGCTTTCTTT. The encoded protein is CASSELTFDRDTEAFF. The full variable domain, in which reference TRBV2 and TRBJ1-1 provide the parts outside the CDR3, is EPEVTQTPSHQVTQMGQEVILRCVPISNHLYFYWYRQILGQKVEFLVSFYNNEISEKSEIFDDQFSVERPDGSNFTLKIRSTKLEDSAMYFCASSELTFDRDTEAFFGQGTRLTVV.

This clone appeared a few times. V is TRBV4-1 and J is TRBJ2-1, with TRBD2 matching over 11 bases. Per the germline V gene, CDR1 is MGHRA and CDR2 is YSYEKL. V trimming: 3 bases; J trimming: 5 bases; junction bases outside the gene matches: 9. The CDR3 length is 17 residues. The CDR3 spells CASSHTSGTSGNNEQFF. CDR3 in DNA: TGCGCCAGCAGCCACACTTCTGGGACTAGCGGAAACAATGAGCAGTTCTTC.

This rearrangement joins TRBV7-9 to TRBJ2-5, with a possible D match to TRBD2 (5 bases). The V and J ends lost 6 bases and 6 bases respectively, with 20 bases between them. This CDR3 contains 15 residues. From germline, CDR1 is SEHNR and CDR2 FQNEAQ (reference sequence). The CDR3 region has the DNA TGTGCCAGCAGTCCACCAACGGGATCACCGCAGACCCAGTACTTC. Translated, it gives CASSPPTGSPQTQYF.

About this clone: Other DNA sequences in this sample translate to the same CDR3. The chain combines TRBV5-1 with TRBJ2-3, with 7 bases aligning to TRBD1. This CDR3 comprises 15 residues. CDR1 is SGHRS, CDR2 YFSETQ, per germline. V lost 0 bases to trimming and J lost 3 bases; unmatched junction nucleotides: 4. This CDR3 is CASSLEGRGTDTQYF. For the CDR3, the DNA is TGCGCCAGCAGCTTGGAGGGCAGGGGGACAGATACGCAGTATTTT.

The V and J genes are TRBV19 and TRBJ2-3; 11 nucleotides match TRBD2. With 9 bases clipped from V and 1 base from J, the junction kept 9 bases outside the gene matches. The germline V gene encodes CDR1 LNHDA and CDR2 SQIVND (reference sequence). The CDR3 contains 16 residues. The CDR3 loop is CASSGLLAGGTDTQYF. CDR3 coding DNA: TGTGCCAGCTCGGGCTTACTAGCGGGGGGCACAGATACGCAGTATTTT.

CDR3 DNA: TGTGCCAGCGGACCCGGGACAGGGGGGTACGAGCAGTACGTC. Encoded protein: CASGPGTGGYEQYV. The chain uses TRBV7-9 and TRBJ2-7, with 11 bases that match TRBD1. Trimming at V came to 8 bases and at J to 4 bases, leaving 7 bases not matched to a gene. This CDR3 is built from 14 residues. Germline CDR1 reads SEHNR; CDR2 reads FQNEAQ (reference sequence).

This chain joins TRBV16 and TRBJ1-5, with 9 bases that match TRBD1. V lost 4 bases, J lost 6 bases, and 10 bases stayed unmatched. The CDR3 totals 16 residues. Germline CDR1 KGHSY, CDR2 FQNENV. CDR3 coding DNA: TGTGCCAGCAGCCTCCCGGGGGACAGGGTCTTTCAGCCCCAGCATTTT. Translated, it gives CASSLPGDRVFQPQHF.

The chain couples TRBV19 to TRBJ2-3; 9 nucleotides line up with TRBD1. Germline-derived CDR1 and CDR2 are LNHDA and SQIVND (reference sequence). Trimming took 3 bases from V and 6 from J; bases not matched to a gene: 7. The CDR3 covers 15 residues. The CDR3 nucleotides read TGTGCCAGTAGTATCGGGGGACAGGGATCCGATACGCAGTATTTT. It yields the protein CASSIGGQGSDTQYF.

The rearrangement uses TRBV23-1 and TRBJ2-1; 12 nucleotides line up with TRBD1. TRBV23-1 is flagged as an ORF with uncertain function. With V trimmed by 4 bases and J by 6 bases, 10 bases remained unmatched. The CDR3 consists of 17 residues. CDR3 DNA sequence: TGCGCCAGCAGTCGATGCCAGGGACAGGGGGCGACCAATGAGCAGTTCTTC. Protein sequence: CASSRCQGQGATNEQFF.